The clone carrying this T cell receptor (beta chain) has just one count. This record belongs to a study of blood T cell repertoires in COVID-19. V lost 4 bases and J lost 8, with 11 bases in between. The length of the CDR3 is 12 residues. Germline-derived CDR1 and CDR2 are LNHDA and SQIVND (reference sequence). Measured with immunoSEQ multiplex PCR; TCRdb has only the in-frame clones, and not every one. The repertoire consists of 140,000 or so clones, with just under 85% occurring once and the leading ten covering just over 9%. Specimen: PBMCs or T cells enriched from blood (not recorded which). This chain uses TRBV19 with TRBJ1-1, with D perhaps TRBD1 (6 bases). The clonotype was recovered from a man aged 45-60 years who had recovered from COVID-19. In DNA, the CDR3 is TGTGCCAGTAGTACCGGTGACAGGGAAGCTTTCTTT. Translating it yields CASSTGDREAFF.